This TCR beta chain was identified in a study of shared clonotypes between healthy human individuals (dated by TCRdb to 2018 to 2020). A note on the overall study: A couple of women and three men aged 18 to 49 years were included in the cohort. Libraries were prepared and TCR repertoires were sequenced by different laboratories using diverse techniques, in order to increase sequencing depth and limit assay-specific biases. To estimate repertoire size and how much clonotypes are shared between individuals, the study performed deep sequencing of blood TCR repertoires from 4 to 6 healthy adults. Each donor's leukapheresis produced roughly between roughly 0.85 and 9.5 billion PBMCs. Per donor, three plates each were used for CD4 naive and CD4 memory, two for CD8 naive, and one for CD8 memory.

TCR CDR3 regions were amplified from genomic DNA by multiplex PCR using the deep immunoSEQ assay. Extracted genomic DNA from each cell subset was spread evenly across all wells of several immunoSEQ 96-well plates, with each plate serving as a replicate. Each replicate PCR for sorted subsets received about 0.2 ug genomic DNA, equal to about 30,000 T cell genomes. The purified libraries were quantified using a Qubit 3.0 fluorometer, sized with a Bioanalyzer 2100, and then quantified again using the KAPA Library Quantification kit. A separate single-read 150-cycle Illumina NextSeq 550 flow cell was used to sequence each immunoSEQ 96-well plate. Per the authors' processing: Because the immunoSEQ output included only junctional sequences and no quality scores, the filtering could not be the same as the filtering used for full-length reads. To assign V/J genes and CDR3, sequences were annotated against IMGT germline references using PyIR, a Python wrapper for IgBLAST v1.9. Reads were removed for weak V/J assignments (E-value above 1e-6), missing CDR3, stop codons, out-of-frame junctions, or ambiguous translated residues. V3J clonotypes were defined as sequences sharing the same inferred V gene, J gene, and CDR3 amino acid sequence. The percentage overlap between two repertoires was calculated by dividing the number of shared unique clonotypes by the size of the smaller repertoire. Three approaches were used to assess repertoire richness: RTK rarefaction, the Chao1 estimator, and Recon v2.1 estimates of unobserved clonotypes. Generation probabilities for all TCRbeta clonotypes obtained by the gDNA method from four donors were computed using OLGA. The table was pulled from immuneACCESS by TCRdb, which kept in-frame rearrangements only. Such tables lose some clones; where checked, under half of the loss comes from unresolved V genes, and the rest has no known cause. V, J and clone size are taken as reported in that table, and D and trimming were inferred from the DNA itself. The table for this sample lists approximately 2.1 million clones; approximately 95% of them were counted only once. Clones ranked in the top ten supply roughly 0.36% of the sample.

Relative to germline, V is 2 bases shorter and J is 2 bases shorter, with 13 bases between their ends. From the cysteine up to the phenylalanine, the CDR3 has a length of 15 residues. Only CDR3 DNA remains: 45 bases, in frame from the first base. From the germline V gene, CDR1 is MNHNS and CDR2 is SASEGT. Results the study describes overall, beyond this receptor: About 5% of naive CD4, 3.5% of naive CD8, 2.3% of memory CD4, and roughly 0.4% of memory CD8 clonotypes were shared across several donors. Sampling was limited to blood, and TCR repertoires in tissue likely differ from TCR repertoires in blood. The genetic and exposure-history diversity represented was limited by the small number of donors. Even with the large sequencing depth, rarefaction of the sorted-subset datasets indicated that sequencing was incomplete. Based on pairwise subsampling, the degree of clonotype sharing among donors was expected to be affected by sequencing depth. Compared with non-shared clonotypes, the clonotypes found in all four sorted-subset donors had higher generation probabilities. Naive subsets generally had larger estimated clonotype richness than memory subsets.

The donors were healthy, HIV-negative adults with no recently reported acute infections or vaccinations. All donors were Caucasian adults living in Nashville, Tennessee, USA. CD4+ T cells were enriched by magnetic negative selection; naive cells were then positively selected on CD45RA, and the negative fraction formed the memory subset. Blood was collected by leukapheresis, and PBMCs were isolated by Ficoll-Histopaque density gradient centrifugation and then cryopreserved in liquid nitrogen vapor phase. Purity and quantity of every magnetically sorted T cell population were checked by analytical flow cytometry. From each sorted fraction, genomic DNA was isolated and quantified by UV absorbance on a Nanodrop 2000c. Notes on this clone: Its specific antigen is unknown. Base-call qualities are not available, and no considerably larger clone is one nucleotide away.

In this chain, TRBV6-1 is recombined with TRBJ2-7; no D segment can be confidently identified. The sequence derives from a young man in good health. Some clones in this sample may be carry-over from other donors' samples. The sequencing sample was made of naive CD4+ T cells from PBMCs. The cell subset or site label of this sample denotes: CD45RA+ positively selected. The CDR3 has the sequence CASSEFGVYAYEQYF. At the DNA level, the sequence is TGTGCCAGCAGTGAATTTGGGGTGTACGCCTACGAGCAGTACTTC.